A single sample is the source of the 30 T cell receptor beta chains below, sequenced in a study of cytomegalovirus exposure and HLA in healthy donors. This PCR relied on a set of 60 Vbeta primers and 13 Jbeta primers. Profiled with immunoSEQ multiplex PCR; TCRdb holds only in-frame clones, not every one. The table records about 150,000 clones, about three quarters of them present only once. Sequencing was carried out using PBMCs. The source of these receptors is a female donor in good health and CMV-seropositive.

This sequence joins TRBV27 and TRBJ2-3; 11 nucleotides line up with TRBD2. The CDR3 sequence is 17 residues long. CDR1 and CDR2 from the germline V gene are MNHEY and SMNVEV (reference sequence). With V trimmed by 7 bases and J by 2 bases, 11 bases remained unmatched. Written as DNA, the CDR3 is TGTGCCAGCACCTCAAGACTAGCGGGGCAACCCACAGATACGCAGTATTTT. Translated: CASTSRLAGQPTDTQYF.

The rearrangement joins TRBV5-6 to TRBJ2-4; 11 nucleotides agree with TRBD1. Germline loops: CDR1 SGHDT, CDR2 YYEEEE. CDR3 length equals 16 residues. V gave up 2 bases and J gave up 3 bases; unmatched junction bases: 4. The CDR3 DNA follows: TGTGCCAGCAGCTTTGGACAGGGGGCCATCAAAAACATTCAGTACTTC. Amino acid sequence: CASSFGQGAIKNIQYF. The whole variable domain, remainder taken from reference TRBV5-6 and TRBJ2-4, is DAGVTQSPTHLIKTRGQQVTLRCSPKSGHDTVSWYQQALGQGPQFIFQYYEEEERQRGNFPDRFSGHQFPNYSSELNVNALLLGDSALYLCASSFGQGAIKNIQYFGAGTRLSVL.

The V call is TRBV27, the J call TRBJ2-3; 14 bases match TRBD2. The V gene end was trimmed by 6 bases and the J gene end by 9 bases; junction bases not matched to a gene: 17. Germline V gene lookup returns CDR1 MNHEY and CDR2 SMNVEV (reference sequence). This CDR3 is 18 amino acids long. This CDR3 reads CASSKQISGTSGRGTQYF. CDR3 nucleotide sequence: TGTGCCAGCAGCAAACAGATCTCCGGGACTAGCGGGAGAGGCACGCAGTATTTT.

This clone was seen a handful of times. The rearrangement uses TRBV27 and TRBJ2-7; tentative D call: TRBD1 (6 bases). This CDR3 spans 15 amino acids. Trimming removed 2 bases from V and 2 bases from J, with 13 bases in between. From germline, CDR1 is MNHEY and CDR2 SMNVEV (reference sequence). CDR3 amino acids: CASSLVGAMAYEQYF. The CDR3 region has the DNA TGTGCCAGCAGTTTAGTGGGGGCAATGGCCTACGAGCAGTACTTC.

V usage is TRBV2 and J usage is TRBJ2-5; maybe TRBD2 (6 bases). Germline CDR1 and CDR2: SNHLY and FYNNEI. Trimming cost V 3 bases and J 1 base, with 15 bases left between them. The CDR3 length is 16 residues. The CDR3 is CASSDPVGGFQETQYF. DNA for the CDR3: TGTGCCAGCAGTGACCCGGTGGGGGGATTCCAAGAGACCCAGTACTTC.

This clone has a single count. The chain uses TRBV7-2 and TRBJ1-2, with D perhaps matching TRBD1 (5 bases). This CDR3 has 14 amino acids. CDR1 and CDR2 from the germline V gene are SGHTA and FQGNSA. With 5 bases removed from V and 0 bases from J, the gap between germline ends came to 10 bases. CDR3 DNA sequence: TGTGCCAGCAGCCCCGGGACTTCTAACTATGGCTACACCTTC. Translation gives CASSPGTSNYGYTF.

This sequence joins TRBV5-5 and TRBJ2-7; 8 bases line up with TRBD1. This CDR3 is 16 amino acids long. V trimming: 1 base; J trimming: 1 base; junction bases outside the gene matches: 7. Germline V gives CDR1 SGHKS, CDR2 YYEKEE (reference sequence). CDR3 DNA: TGTGCCAGCAGCTTGACCCTGACAGGGGCATCCTACGAGCAGTACTTC. Its protein is CASSLTLTGASYEQYF. The whole variable domain, remainder taken from reference TRBV5-5 and TRBJ2-7, is DAGVTQSPTHLIKTRGQQVTLRCSPISGHKSVSWYQQVLGQGPQFIFQYYEKEERGRGNFPDRFSARQFPNYSSELNVNALLLGDSALYLCASSLTLTGASYEQYFGPGTRLTVT.

The chain uses TRBV6-4 and TRBJ1-1; a possible D gene is TRBD1 (5 bases). The germline V gene encodes CDR1 MRHNA and CDR2 SNTAGT. V dropped 2 bases and J dropped 1 base, with 14 bases sitting between them. This CDR3 comprises 16 residues. The CDR3 protein is CASSDPQDRSNTEAFF. As DNA, the CDR3 is TGTGCCAGCAGTGACCCACAGGACCGGTCGAACACTGAAGCTTTCTTT.

This clone was found a few times. V gene TRBV7-2 combines with J gene TRBJ1-2; a weak D match, TRBD1 (5 bases). Germline V CDR1 and CDR2: SGHTA, FQGNSA. The CDR3 extends over 14 amino acids. Trimming pared 3 bases from V and 3 bases from J, leaving 11 bases between. The CDR3: CASSLVEQDYGYTF. The CDR3 region has the DNA TGTGCCAGCAGCTTGGTAGAACAGGACTATGGCTACACCTTC.

The V gene is TRBV7-9, the J gene TRBJ2-7; D possibly corresponds to TRBD1 (6 bases). CDR1 SEHNR and CDR2 FQNEAQ come from the germline V gene (reference sequence). V was clipped by 4 bases and J by 3 bases, with 10 bases between them. The CDR3 extends over 13 amino acids. CDR3 amino acids: CASSYRDNYEQYF. The CDR3, as DNA: TGTGCCAGCAGCTACCGGGACAACTACGAGCAGTACTTC.

This CDR3 reads CASKFWGSNEQFF. The CDR3 DNA follows: TGTGCCAGCAAATTCTGGGGCAGCAATGAGCAGTTCTTC. The rearrangement links TRBV7-2 to TRBJ2-1; D perhaps matches TRBD1 (5 bases). The V gene's germline CDR1 is SGHTA and CDR2 FQGNSA. The CDR3 has 13 amino acids. V lost 7 bases, J lost 6 bases, and 13 bases lay in between.

This clone was seen a handful of times. This chain links TRBV5-1 with TRBJ1-6, with no clear D. This CDR3 comprises 13 residues. From germline, CDR1 is SGHRS and CDR2 YFSETQ. V shed 6 bases and J shed 7 bases, with 11 bases lying between them. The CDR3 DNA sequence: TGCGCCAGCATGGAGGGAGTGAATTCACCCCTCCACTTT. Its protein product is CASMEGVNSPLHF.

The J gene is TRBJ1-4, the V gene TRBV19, with 7 bases fitting TRBD1. The CDR3 has 15 amino acids. The V and J ends lost 5 bases and 6 bases, in that order; junction bases with no gene match: 9. Germline loops: CDR1 LNHDA, CDR2 SQIVND (reference sequence). The DNA for the CDR3 is TGTGCCAGTAGTCCCCGACAGGGTCGGGATGAAAAACTGTTTTTT. Translation gives CASSPRQGRDEKLFF.

The chain has TRBV5-1 and TRBJ1-1; TRBD1 is a possible D gene (6 bases). This CDR3 is built from 16 residues. Germline CDR1 and CDR2: SGHRS and YFSETQ. Trimming cost V 4 bases and J 2 bases, with 18 bases left between them. This CDR3 is CASSPRFGGLNTEAFF. As DNA, the CDR3 is TGCGCCAGCAGCCCACGTTTCGGGGGGCTTAACACTGAAGCTTTCTTT.

The rearrangement links TRBV29-1 to TRBJ1-3; D is unresolved. Germline CDR1 is SQVTM and CDR2 is ANQGSEA. The CDR3 sequence is 16 residues long. Between the trimmed V and J ends, which lost 0 bases and 1 base, there was a span of 13 bases. The CDR3 sequence: CSVEDPVGSSGNTIYF. The CDR3 region has the DNA TGCAGCGTTGAAGATCCGGTGGGCAGTTCTGGAAACACCATATATTTT.

This clone came up once. V is TRBV27 and J is TRBJ2-1; TRBD1 is a possible D gene (6 bases). V lost 5 bases to trimming and J lost 8 bases, with 22 bases between them. Germline V gene lookup returns CDR1 MNHEY and CDR2 SMNVEV (reference sequence). There are 16 residues in the CDR3. CDR3 residues: CASSRTPSYRVDEQFF. In DNA form, the CDR3 reads TGTGCCAGCAGTCGAACTCCCTCATACAGGGTGGATGAGCAGTTCTTC.

V usage is TRBV6-1 and J usage is TRBJ2-3, with TRBD2 identical over 11 bases. CDR3 size: 14 residues. J was trimmed by 4 bases and V by 11 bases; bases with no gene match: 8. CDR1 and CDR2 (germline): MNHNS, SASEGT. CDR3 coding DNA: TGTGCCCTTAGCGGGAGGGCCTGGGCAGATACGCAGTATTTT. Its translation is CALSGRAWADTQYF.

The sample holds a few counts of this clone. The chain links TRBV29-1 to TRBJ2-5, with D possibly TRBD1 on 5 matching bases. The DNA end favors TRBJ2-7, so the J call may be wrong. Looked up from germline, CDR1 is SQVTM and CDR2 is ANQGSEA. CDR3 length: 17 residues. CDR3 amino acids: CSVEDEQVESGVYEQYF. DNA for the CDR3: TGCAGCGTTGAGGATGAACAGGTTGAGTCTGGGGTTTACGAGCAGTACTTC.

This clone came up a few times. The genes are TRBV4-1 and TRBJ1-5; D unresolved. V lost 0 bases, J lost 4 bases, and 13 bases lay in between. Looked up from germline, CDR1 is MGHRA and CDR2 is YSYEKL. The CDR3 has 16 residues. Here the CDR3 DNA reads TGCGCCAGCAGCCAAGACCGGGTGGTAGAAAATCAGCCCCAGCATTTT. Its protein is CASSQDRVVENQPQHF.

This clone was counted only a few times. The chain combines TRBV6-5 with TRBJ2-1, with TRBD1 as a possible D gene (5 bases). CDR1 MNHEY and CDR2 SVGAGI come from the germline V gene. The CDR3 is 12 residues long. Trimming left V 8 bases short and J 8 bases short, with 13 bases between. As DNA, the CDR3 is TGTGCCAGCGTTAGGGGTTGGCATGAGCAGTTCTTC. The encoded protein is CASVRGWHEQFF.

The chain links TRBV9 to TRBJ1-5; D call uncertain. Between the trimmed V and J ends, which lost 4 bases and 0 bases, there was a span of 11 bases. The germline CDR1 and CDR2 sequences are SGDLS and YYNGEE. The CDR3 contains 15 residues. The CDR3 loop is CASSRNGDSNQPQHF. As DNA, the CDR3 is TGTGCCAGCAGCCGAAACGGGGATAGCAATCAGCCCCAGCATTTT. Based on the CDR3 plus reference TRBV9 and TRBJ1-5, the full variable domain is DSGVTQTPKHLITATGQRVTLRCSPRSGDLSVYWYQQSLDQGLQFLIQYYNGEERAKGNILERFSAQQFPDLHSELNLSSLELGDSALYFCASSRNGDSNQPQHFGDGTRLSIL.

Note on this clone: Distinct nucleotide sequences in the sample also encode this CDR3. This rearrangement joins TRBV11-2 to TRBJ2-7, with D possibly matching TRBD2 (6 bases). This CDR3 region has 14 residues. CDR1 and CDR2 from the germline V gene are SGHAT and FQNNGV. Deletions cut 2 bases from V and 4 bases from J, with 12 bases between. The CDR3 loop is CASSLRRGAYEQYF. The DNA of the CDR3 is TGTGCCAGCAGCTTAAGGAGGGGTGCGTACGAGCAGTACTTC.

The chain couples TRBV7-2 to TRBJ2-7; tentatively, D is TRBD2 (6 bases). The CDR3 totals 13 residues. Germline CDR1 SGHTA, CDR2 FQGNSA. V lost 3 bases and J lost 2, with 8 bases in between. This chain's CDR3 is CASSFGGTYEQYF. The CDR3 DNA sequence: TGTGCCAGCAGCTTCGGGGGAACCTACGAGCAGTACTTC.

This clone was detected once. The rearrangement links TRBV30 to TRBJ2-5, with TRBD2 matching 13 bases. The V and J ends lost 2 bases and 3 bases, in that order; junction bases with no gene match: 15. Germline V gene data show CDR1 as GTSNPN and CDR2 as SVGIG (reference sequence). The CDR3 covers 19 residues. The DNA of the CDR3 is TGTGCCTGGAGTCCTCCACCGGGACTAGCGGGGCGTAGAGAAGAGACCCAGTACTTC. Residues: CAWSPPPGLAGRREETQYF.

This clone was detected a few times. This chain joins TRBV15 and TRBJ2-3; maybe TRBD1 (6 bases). The V gene lost 6 bases and the J gene lost 4 bases, with 14 bases spanning the gap. The CDR3 runs 14 residues. CDR1 is LNHNV and CDR2 is YYDKDF in the germline V gene (reference sequence). Here the CDR3 reads CATSRRTAPDTQYF. In DNA, the CDR3 is TGTGCCACCAGTAGAAGGACAGCCCCAGATACGCAGTATTTT.

The V and J genes are TRBV5-4 and TRBJ2-3, with 10 bases lining up with TRBD2. CDR1 is SGHNT, CDR2 YYREEE, per germline (reference sequence). V lost 2 bases and J lost 2; bases outside the gene matches: 2. CDR3 size: 15 residues. CDR3 DNA sequence: TGTGCCAGCAGCTTCCTAGCGGGGGTCACAGATACGCAGTATTTT. It is translated as CASSFLAGVTDTQYF.

The rearrangement links TRBV11-2 to TRBJ2-1; maybe TRBD1 (6 bases). Trimming took 5 bases from V and 4 from J, leaving 9 bases between them. This CDR3 is 13 amino acids long. Germline values: CDR1 SGHAT, CDR2 FQNNGV. The CDR3 here is CASSITGYNEQFF. The CDR3 DNA follows: TGTGCCAGCAGCATAACAGGGTACAATGAGCAGTTCTTC.

This chain uses TRBV2 with TRBJ1-2; D is perhaps TRBD1 (6 bases). In germline, CDR1 is SNHLY, CDR2 FYNNEI. Trimming left V 7 bases short and J 4 bases short, with 13 bases between. This CDR3 contains 13 residues. The CDR3: CASNLQGIYGYTF. CDR3 sequence (DNA): TGTGCCAGCAACCTACAGGGTATCTATGGCTACACCTTC.

The chain carries TRBV19 and TRBJ2-3; 9 bases fit TRBD2. CDR3 length: 17 residues. Germline CDR1 reads LNHDA; CDR2 reads SQIVND (reference sequence). Losses at the gene ends were 1 base for V and 1 base for J; bases not matched to a gene: 6. The CDR3 is CASSIGRSGSRTDTQYF. As DNA, the CDR3 is TGTGCCAGTAGTATAGGTCGTAGCGGGAGTCGCACAGATACGCAGTATTTT.

The chain has TRBV27 and TRBJ2-7; 8 nucleotides line up with TRBD2. V lost 4 bases, J lost 4 bases, and 6 bases stayed unmatched. The CDR3 length is 14 residues. Germline V gene data show CDR1 as MNHEY and CDR2 as SMNVEV (reference sequence). The chain's CDR3 is CASSSTSATYEQYF. The CDR3 DNA is TGTGCCAGCAGTTCGACTAGCGCAACATACGAGCAGTACTTC.